This is a list of T cell receptor beta chains from one sample in a study of blood T cell repertoires in COVID-19. Some clones are missing from TCRdb's copy, which holds only in-frame ones; the method was immunoSEQ multiplex PCR. The data contain about 250,000 clones, about four fifths of them singletons. Sequencing was performed on peripheral blood. These TCRs come from a man older than 75 with acute or convalescent COVID-19. Each CDR3 is given with its conserved first and last residue. The order of the fields is J gene, clone size, V gene, D gene, CDR3 DNA, CDR3 protein. A D gene is named only where the DNA matches it firmly. Clone size is stated in some rows and not others, as once, few, many or a class when expanded.

j_gene: TRBJ2-7; abundance: -; v_gene: TRBV15; d_gene: TRBD2; CDR3nt: TGTGCCACCAGCAGAGACACCCGGACTAGCGGGACCTACGAGCAGTACTTC; CDR3aa: CATSRDTRTSGTYEQYF
j_gene: TRBJ2-7; abundance: -; v_gene: TRBV18; d_gene: TRBD2; CDR3nt: TGTGCCAGCTCAAATCTAGCGGGAGACGAGCAGTACTTC; CDR3aa: CASSNLAGDEQYF
j_gene: TRBJ1-6; abundance: -; v_gene: TRBV3-1/TRBV3-2; d_gene: TRBD1; CDR3nt: TGTGCCAGCGGCGGGACAGGGAATTCACCCCTCCACTTT; CDR3aa: CASGGTGNSPLHF
j_gene: TRBJ2-7; abundance: once; v_gene: TRBV5-4; d_gene: TRBD1; CDR3nt: TGTGCCAGCAGCTTCACAGGGGGCGCACCCTTTTCGGCCTACGAGCAGTACTTC; CDR3aa: CASSFTGGAPFSAYEQYF
j_gene: TRBJ2-7; abundance: -; v_gene: TRBV28; d_gene: -; CDR3nt: TGTGCCAGCAGTCTAGCTAGCGCCTACGAGCAGTACTTC; CDR3aa: CASSLASAYEQYF
j_gene: TRBJ2-3; abundance: -; v_gene: TRBV6-5; d_gene: TRBD2; CDR3nt: TGTGCCAGCACCCGTGGGGGAGGGCATACAGATACGCAGTATTTT; CDR3aa: CASTRGGGHTDTQYF
j_gene: TRBJ1-6; abundance: -; v_gene: TRBV9; d_gene: TRBD1; CDR3nt: TGTGCCAGCAGCGCAGAAGGGGGCCAAGGTTCACCCCTCCACTTT; CDR3aa: CASSAEGGQGSPLHF
j_gene: TRBJ1-6; abundance: -; v_gene: TRBV6-5; d_gene: TRBD1; CDR3nt: TGTGCCAGCAGTTACTCTGGGACAGGGAATTCACCCCTCCACTTT; CDR3aa: CASSYSGTGNSPLHF
j_gene: TRBJ2-2; abundance: -; v_gene: TRBV19; d_gene: -; CDR3nt: TGTGCCAGTAGGTCCAGGGCTGCGAACACCGGGGAGCTGTTTTTT; CDR3aa: CASRSRAANTGELFF
j_gene: TRBJ2-7; abundance: -; v_gene: TRBV5-8; d_gene: -; CDR3nt: TGTGCCAGCAGCTTTTACTACGAGCAGTACTTC; CDR3aa: CASSFYYEQYF
j_gene: TRBJ1-4; abundance: -; v_gene: TRBV5-1; d_gene: TRBD1; CDR3nt: TGCGCCAGCAGCCACAGGGGGCGAGATGAAAAACTGTTTTTT; CDR3aa: CASSHRGRDEKLFF
j_gene: TRBJ1-2; abundance: -; v_gene: TRBV2; d_gene: -; CDR3nt: TGTGCCAGCAGTGAAGAGGAGCGGGGGGCCGTCTATGGCTACACCTTC; CDR3aa: CASSEEERGAVYGYTF
j_gene: TRBJ1-5; abundance: -; v_gene: TRBV6-5; d_gene: -; CDR3nt: TGTGCCAGCACGGGGAACGGCAATCAGCCCCAGCATTTT; CDR3aa: CASTGNGNQPQHF